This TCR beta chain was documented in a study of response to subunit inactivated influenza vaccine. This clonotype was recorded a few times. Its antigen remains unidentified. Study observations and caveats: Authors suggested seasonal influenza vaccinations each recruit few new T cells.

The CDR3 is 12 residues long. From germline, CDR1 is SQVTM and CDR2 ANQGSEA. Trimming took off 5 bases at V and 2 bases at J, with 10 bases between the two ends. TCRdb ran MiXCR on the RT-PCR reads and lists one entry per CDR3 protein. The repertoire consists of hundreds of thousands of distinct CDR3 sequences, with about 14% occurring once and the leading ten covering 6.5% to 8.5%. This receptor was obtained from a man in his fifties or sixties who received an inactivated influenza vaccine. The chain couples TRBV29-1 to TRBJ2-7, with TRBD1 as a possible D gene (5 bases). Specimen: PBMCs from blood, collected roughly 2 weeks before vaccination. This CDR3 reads CSVNQGPYEQYF. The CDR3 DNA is TGCAGCGTTAACCAGGGCCCCTACGAGCAGTACTTC.